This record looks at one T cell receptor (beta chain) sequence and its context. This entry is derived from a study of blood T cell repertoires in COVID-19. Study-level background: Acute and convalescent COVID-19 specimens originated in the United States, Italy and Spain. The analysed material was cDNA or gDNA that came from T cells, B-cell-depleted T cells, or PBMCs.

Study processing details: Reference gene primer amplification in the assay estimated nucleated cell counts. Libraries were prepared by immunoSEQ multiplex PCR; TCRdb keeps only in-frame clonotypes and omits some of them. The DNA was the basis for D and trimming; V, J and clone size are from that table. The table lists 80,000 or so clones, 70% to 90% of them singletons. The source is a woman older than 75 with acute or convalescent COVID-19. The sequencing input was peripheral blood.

CDR3 nucleotides: TGTGCCAGCAGCCTAGGGACAGCTCAAAGGAGCTCCTACGAGCAGTACTTC. It encodes CASSLGTAQRSSYEQYF. This sequence joins TRBV11-3 and TRBJ2-7; 7 bases line up with TRBD1. V dropped 5 bases and J dropped 0; count of bases not matched to a gene: 13. The germline V gene has CDR1 SGHNT and CDR2 YENEEA. The CDR3 contains 17 residues.